This TCR beta chain emerged from a study of vaccination and CD4 T cells after COVID-19. Overall study: Overlapping peptides covering the spike proteins of SARS-CoV-2, HCoV-NL63, HCoV-OC43 and HCoV-229E were added to stimulate cells.

Treatment here: roughly ten-day PBMC culture with coronavirus spike peptide pools or control peptides (ViraFEST assay). Sequencing of the DNA from cultured CD4+ T cells was carried out with the Oncomine TCR Beta short-read assay. MiXCR, applied by TCRdb to the PCR reads, yields one record per CDR3 protein. The sample shows roughly 12,000 distinct CDR3 sequences, approximately 63% of them seen only once. Study-level points and caveats: Relatively small numbers of convalescent patients were studied, with no early post-infection timepoints included.

In the case of this clonotype: Its target is unknown.

CDR3 length: 14 amino acids. Trimming stripped 4 bases from V and 3 bases from J, with 8 bases between. Germline lookup yields CDR1 SGHNT and CDR2 YYREEE (reference sequence). This sequence was found in a human donor who had recovered from COVID-19. The chain employs TRBV5-4 and TRBJ1-6, with D unresolved. Material for sequencing was CD4+ T cells from blood, cultured in vitro. CDR3 bases: TGTGCCAGCAGCGCCCGGGACTATAATTCACCCCTCCACTTT. Amino acid sequence: CASSARDYNSPLHF.